The entry that follows covers one TCR beta chain sequence. This CDR3 region has 13 residues. The V end was cut by 0 bases, the J end by 5 bases, with 7 bases between. Germline V gene data show CDR1 as MNHEY and CDR2 as SMNVEV (reference sequence). Generated by immunoSEQ multiplex PCR, the TCRdb table keeps only in-frame clones and is missing some. The repertoire holds under 95,000 clones, with over 80% as singletons. This sample is drawn from a study of blood T cell repertoires in COVID-19. As for the study in general: The United States, Italy and Spain were the sources of the acute and convalescent COVID-19 samples.

The receptor was derived from a woman older than 75 with acute or convalescent COVID-19. The V call is TRBV27, the J call TRBJ1-1; possibly TRBD1 for D (5 bases). Sequencing was performed on peripheral blood. CDR3 bases: TGTGCCAGCAGTTTATCCAAGGGGACTGAAGCTTTCTTT. Encoded protein: CASSLSKGTEAFF.